The clone carrying this TCR beta chain occurred a few times. Germline lookup yields CDR1 MDHEN and CDR2 SYDVKM. The CDR3 sequence is 10 residues long. V shed 8 bases and J shed 3 bases, with 5 bases lying between them. The data were produced by immunoSEQ multiplex PCR, yet TCRdb's version contains in-frame clones alone and is incomplete. Here the sample spans about 190,000 clones, around 86% being singletons. This entry is derived from a study of blood T cell repertoires in COVID-19. The sequence was obtained from a middle-aged woman with acute or convalescent COVID-19. Sequencing input: peripheral blood. The chain employs TRBV28 and TRBJ2-7; no reliable D call. The CDR3 protein is CASGLYEQYF. In DNA, the CDR3 is TGTGCCAGCGGCCTCTACGAGCAGTACTTC.